These 23 T cell receptor beta chains were all obtained from the same sample, sequenced in a study of blood T cells in healthy people across ages. Using a J-beta primer mix together with a sample-barcoded 5' primer, a second PCR was run for roughly 6 to 11 cycles. Using its own MiXCR run on the 5' RACE reads, TCRdb lists one record per CDR3 protein. The sample has about 900,000 distinct CDR3 sequences, roughly 48% seen once; the top ten hold 13%. Input material: blood. The receptors shown here come from a man aged 25-45 years in good health.

V and J are TRBV4-3 and TRBJ1-5; no clear D gene. There are 15 residues in the CDR3. From germline, CDR1 is LGHNA and CDR2 YSLEER. V lost 0 bases, J lost 4 bases, and 10 bases lay in between. CDR3 nucleotide sequence: TGCGCCAGCAGCCAAGATGAGGAACCTAATCAGCCCCAGCATTTT. This gives the protein CASSQDEEPNQPQHF.

This clonotype was observed a few times. The gene calls are TRBV28 and TRBJ1-5; no clear D gene. The length of the CDR3 is 14 residues. V was trimmed by 3 bases and J by 0 bases, leaving 6 bases between them. The V gene's germline CDR1 is MDHEN and CDR2 SYDVKM. CDR3 residues: CASSFGVSNQPQHF. CDR3 sequence (DNA): TGTGCCAGCAGTTTTGGAGTTAGCAATCAGCCCCAGCATTTT.

V and J are TRBV12-3 or TRBV12-4 and TRBJ2-4; D unresolved. The J call may be incorrect, as the DNA end agrees better with TRBJ2-7. This CDR3 is built from 13 residues. The CDR3 loop reads CASSSGPLNEQYF. CDR3 DNA sequence: TGTGCCAGCAGTTCCGGACCCCTCAACGAGCAGTACTTC.

V is TRBV7-8 and J is TRBJ1-4; 8 positions agree with TRBD1. Per the germline V gene, CDR1 is SGHVS and CDR2 is FQNEAQ. The length of the CDR3 is 12 residues. The trim removed 7 bases at V and 8 bases at J, leaving 3 bases unmatched. Here the CDR3 DNA reads TGTGCCAGCACCACAGGGGGGGAAAAACTGTTTTTT. This gives the protein CASTTGGEKLFF. Based on the CDR3 plus reference TRBV7-8 and TRBJ1-4, the full variable domain is GAGVSQSPRYKVAKRGQDVALRCDPISGHVSLFWYQQALGQGPEFLTYFQNEAQLDKSGLPSDRFFAERPEGSVSTLKIQRTQQEDSAVYLCASTTGGEKLFFGSGTQLSVL.

This clonotype has just one count. This chain links TRBV7-9 with TRBJ2-5, with D perhaps matching TRBD2 (6 bases). Trimming removed 10 bases from V and 4 bases from J, with 13 bases in between. The CDR3 has 12 amino acids. Germline CDR1 is SEHNR and CDR2 is FQNEAQ (reference sequence). In DNA, the CDR3 is TGTGCCACAGTTAGGGACTCAGAGACCCAGTACTTC. It codes for CATVRDSETQYF.

V gene TRBV5-1 combines with J gene TRBJ2-1; a possible D gene is TRBD1 (6 bases). The CDR3 loop spans 15 amino acids. CDR1 and CDR2 from the germline V gene are SGHRS and YFSETQ. V was trimmed by 2 bases and J by 4 bases, leaving 13 bases between them. This chain's CDR3 is CASSLVQGQYNEQFF. CDR3 nucleotide sequence: TGCGCCAGCAGCTTAGTTCAGGGGCAATACAATGAGCAGTTCTTC.

The chain recombines TRBV7-9 with TRBJ1-6; possibly TRBD1 for D (5 bases). This CDR3 region has 16 residues. Trimming pared 5 bases from V and 7 bases from J, leaving 18 bases between. Germline CDR1 SEHNR, CDR2 FQNEAQ (reference sequence). CDR3 sequence reads: CASSRPLGARNSPLHF. CDR3 DNA sequence: TGTGCCAGCAGCCGTCCGCTCGGGGCTAGGAATTCACCCCTCCACTTT. Drawing the rest from reference TRBV7-9 and TRBJ1-6, the complete variable domain is DTGVSQNPRHKITKRGQNVTFRCDPISEHNRLYWYRQTLGQGPEFLTYFQNEAQLEKSRLLSDRFSAERPKGSFSTLEIQRTEQGDSAMYLCASSRPLGARNSPLHFGNGTRLTVT.

The chain couples TRBV2 to TRBJ1-3; no clear D gene. Trimming shortened V by 2 bases and J by 6 bases, and 20 bases separated the two germline ends. This CDR3 spans 17 amino acids. Germline CDR1 and CDR2: SNHLY and FYNNEI. This chain's CDR3 is CASSEIGLGVLENTIYF. In DNA form, the CDR3 reads TGTGCCAGCAGTGAAATTGGGCTGGGAGTATTGGAAAACACCATATATTTT.

This clonotype was detected a few times. The chain links TRBV20-1 to TRBJ1-1; D is possibly TRBD1 (5 bases). CDR1 and CDR2 from the germline V gene are DFQATT and SNEGSKA (reference sequence). This CDR3 spans 13 amino acids. V lost 5 bases and J 0 bases, leaving 10 bases between the germline ends. Written as DNA, the CDR3 is TGCAGTGCTTTACAGGAGATGAACACTGAAGCTTTCTTT. Its protein is CSALQEMNTEAFF.

This chain joins TRBV10-3 and TRBJ2-7; D not certain. Germline-derived CDR1 and CDR2 are ENHRY and SYGVKD. The germline V and J ends were trimmed by 2 bases and 6 bases, with 11 bases remaining between them. CDR3 size: 13 residues. The CDR3 here is CAISEGGNREQYF. In DNA form, the CDR3 reads TGTGCCATCAGTGAGGGCGGCAACCGCGAGCAGTACTTC.

This clonotype was counted only a few times. V gene TRBV6-5 combines with J gene TRBJ2-7; D may be TRBD1 (6 bases). The CDR3 has 13 amino acids. V was pared by 10 bases and J by 5 bases, with 18 bases between. Germline V CDR1 and CDR2: MNHEY, SVGAGI. Here the CDR3 reads CATAGYRAHEQYF. In DNA, the CDR3 is TGTGCCACGGCTGGATACAGGGCGCACGAGCAGTACTTC.

This clonotype was seen ten or more times. CDR3 sequence: CASSQATGGNYEQYF. The CDR3 DNA is TGCGCCAGCAGCCAAGCTACAGGGGGCAACTACGAGCAGTACTTC. The chain combines TRBV4-1 with TRBJ2-7; TRBD1 matches 9 bases. V lost 1 base to trimming and J lost 3 bases; unmatched junction nucleotides: 4. This CDR3 is built from 15 residues. CDR1 is MGHRA and CDR2 is YSYEKL in the germline V gene.

This chain joins TRBV4-3 and TRBJ2-1; tentative D call: TRBD2 (6 bases). The better agreement between TRBJ2-7 and the DNA end casts doubt on the J call. This CDR3 comprises 15 residues. CDR1 and CDR2 (germline): LGHNA, YSLEER. The CDR3 region has the DNA TGCGCCAGCAGCCAAGACACGGGGGTGGACAATGAGCAGTACTTC. As protein: CASSQDTGVDNEQYF.

In this sample, this clonotype turned up a few times. The gene calls are TRBV28 and TRBJ2-1; D is perhaps TRBD2 (6 bases). Looked up from germline, CDR1 is MDHEN and CDR2 is SYDVKM. Trimming cost V 5 bases and J 0 bases, with 17 bases left between them. The CDR3 consists of 17 residues. This CDR3 is CASSPPGVVSSYNEQFF. CDR3 bases: TGTGCCAGCAGTCCCCCGGGGGTAGTGAGCTCCTACAATGAGCAGTTCTTC.

V gene TRBV29-1 combines with J gene TRBJ2-7; 9 bases are a match to TRBD1. The tail of the sequence fits TRBJ2-5 better, so the J call may be wrong. Germline V lookup: CDR1 SQVTM, CDR2 ANQGSEA. This CDR3 region has 14 residues. CDR3 in amino acids: CSVEKQGAWETQYF. The CDR3 nucleotides are TGCAGCGTTGAAAAACAGGGGGCTTGGGAGACCCAGTACTTC.

With respect to this clonotype: A single base separates this from a much larger clone, so it may be a read error. This CDR3 reads CTSSLGLAANTGELFF. The CDR3 DNA reads as TGTACCAGCAGCTTAGGACTAGCGGCGAACACCGGGGAGCTGTTTTTT. The V gene is TRBV7-9, the J gene TRBJ2-2; 10 bases match TRBD2. Germline lookup yields CDR1 SEHNR and CDR2 FQNEAQ (reference sequence). The CDR3 runs 16 residues. Full variable domain (missing parts from reference TRBV7-9 and TRBJ2-2): DTGVSQNPRHKITKRGQNVTFRCDPISEHNRLYWYRQTLGQGPEFLTYFQNEAQLEKSRLLSDRFSAERPKGSFSTLEIQRTEQGDSAMYLCTSSLGLAANTGELFFGEGSRLTVL.

This clonotype has ten or more counts. This chain uses TRBV12-3 or TRBV12-4 with TRBJ2-6; no reliable D call. Trimming cost V 7 bases and J 3 bases, with 13 bases left between them. The CDR3 consists of 15 residues. CDR3 residues: CASMLVAGGANVLTF. The CDR3 DNA reads TGTGCCAGCATGCTGGTGGCCGGTGGGGCCAACGTCCTGACTTTC.

This clonotype came up once. This chain uses TRBV2 with TRBJ2-7; TRBD1 agrees at 9 bases. The CDR3 has 14 amino acids. The V segment lost 6 bases and the J segment 6 bases; nucleotides outside the gene matches: 9. CDR1 is SNHLY and CDR2 is FYNNEI in the germline V gene. The CDR3 spells CASSETGTGFEQYF. The DNA for the CDR3 is TGTGCCAGCAGCGAAACCGGGACAGGGTTCGAGCAGTACTTC.

This clonotype came up a few times. The CDR3, as DNA: TGCGCCAGCAGCTTGGGACAGACGCCTGTTACCTATGGCTACACCTTC. Encoded protein: CASSLGQTPVTYGYTF. The chain couples TRBV5-1 to TRBJ1-2; D possibly corresponds to TRBD1 (5 bases). The germline gives CDR1 SGHRS, CDR2 YFSETQ. V was shortened by 0 bases and J by 4 bases, with 16 bases between the two germline ends. CDR3 length equals 16 residues.

The chain employs TRBV29-1 and TRBJ2-5, with 9 bases lining up with TRBD1. The CDR3 is 13 residues long. CDR1 is SQVTM, CDR2 ANQGSEA, per germline. With 7 bases clipped from V and 11 bases from J, the junction kept 14 bases outside the gene matches. CDR3 DNA sequence: TGCAGCGGGGGGTCAGGGACAGGGAATGAGCAGTACTTC. Encoded protein: CSGGSGTGNEQYF.

This clonotype appeared a few times. The chain combines TRBV6-6 with TRBJ1-3; no firm D call. CDR1 and CDR2 (germline): MNHNY, SVGAGI (reference sequence). Trimming removed 5 bases at V and 0 bases at J, with 11 bases between. The CDR3 runs to 15 residues. CDR3 region: CASSLPGGSGNTIYF. The CDR3 DNA follows: TGTGCCAGCAGTCTCCCCGGAGGCTCTGGAAACACCATATATTTT.

This chain connects TRBV19 to TRBJ1-1; D ambiguous. Germline CDR1 reads LNHDA; CDR2 reads SQIVND (reference sequence). Trimming stripped 1 base from V and 0 bases from J, with 9 bases between. This CDR3 contains 15 residues. The chain's CDR3 is CASSIGALLNTEAFF. The CDR3 nucleotides read TGTGCCAGTAGTATAGGGGCTTTGCTGAACACTGAAGCTTTCTTT. The full variable domain, with the rest looked up from reference TRBV19 and TRBJ1-1, is DGGITQSPKYLFRKEGQNVTLSCEQNLNHDAMYWYRQDPGQGLRLIYYSQIVNDFQKGDIAEGYSVSREKKESFPLTVTSAQKNPTAFYLCASSIGALLNTEAFFGQGTRLTVV.

The V call is TRBV18, the J call TRBJ1-2, with D uncertain. Germline loops: CDR1 KGHSH, CDR2 LQKENI. V lost 0 bases and J 4 bases, leaving 9 bases between the germline ends. The CDR3 loop spans 14 amino acids. The DNA for the CDR3 is TGTGCCAGCTCACCACCAGGTTTGGTCTATGGCTACACCTTC. Its protein is CASSPPGLVYGYTF.